This is a list of T cell receptor beta chains from one sample in a study of T-cell reconstitution after alpha-beta-depleted transplantation in children. TCRdb reanalysed the PCR reads using MiXCR and keeps one entry per CDR3 protein. The repertoire consists of approximately 500,000 distinct CDR3 sequences, with roughly a tenth occurring once and the leading ten covering around 2%. Sequenced here: PBMCs, sampled before TCRalphabeta/CD19-depleted stem cell transplant. These receptors all come from a child aged 2-15 years with inherited bone marrow failure, due to receive a stem cell transplant. The CDR3 runs from the conserved cysteine through the conserved F or W. D genes are given only for firm matches. Rows give clone size only sometimes, using once, few, many, or a class for an expanded clone.

clone size	D gene	V gene	J gene	CDR3 DNA	CDR3 protein
NA	NA	TRBV4-2	TRBJ2-1	TGTGCCAGCAGCCCAACGGGAGACTCCCACAATGAGCAGTTCTTC	CASSPTGDSHNEQFF
many	NA	TRBV4-2	TRBJ2-1	TGTGCCAGCAGCCAAGTTTTCGAGGGAGTAAGTTACAATGAGCAGTTCTTC	CASSQVFEGVSYNEQFF
many	TRBD2	TRBV7-9	TRBJ2-1	TGTGCCAGCAGCTTCCCTAGCGGGAGCTCCTACAATGAGCAGTTCTTC	CASSFPSGSSYNEQFF
many	TRBD2	TRBV4-1	TRBJ2-7	TGCGCCAGCAGCCACGGGACTAGCGTCGAGCAGTACTTC	CASSHGTSVEQYF
NA	TRBD2	TRBV6-2/TRBV6-3	TRBJ2-2	TGTGCCAGCAGTGGACTAGCGGGGGTCCACACCGGGGAGCTGTTTTTT	CASSGLAGVHTGELFF
few	TRBD1	TRBV2	TRBJ2-5	TGTGCCAGCAGTGGCCCCGGACAGGGCCAAGAGACCCAGTACTTC	CASSGPGQGQETQYF
many	TRBD2	TRBV12-3/TRBV12-4	TRBJ2-1	TGTGCCAGCATCCTGGGGGGGGAGCAGTTCTTC	CASILGGEQFF
many	NA	TRBV20-1	TRBJ1-4	TGCAGTGCTAGGGAAGGGACTAATGAAAAACTGTTTTTT	CSAREGTNEKLFF
many	TRBD2	TRBV5-1	TRBJ2-1	TGCGCCAGCAGGTGGGACTATTCGCCTACCAATGAGCAGTTCTTC	CASRWDYSPTNEQFF
many	TRBD1	TRBV12-3/TRBV12-4	TRBJ2-1	TGTGCCAGCAGTTTATCAGGGGGTTTGAGCTCTGAGCAGTTCTTC	CASSLSGGLSSEQFF
many	NA	TRBV10-3	TRBJ1-1	TGTGCCATCAGTGAGGCAGGGGCCACTGAAGCTTTCTTT	CAISEAGATEAFF
many	NA	TRBV7-8	TRBJ2-7	TGTGCCAGCAGCGGGGACTCCGAAGTTGACGAGCAGTACTTC	CASSGDSEVDEQYF